This T cell receptor beta chain was obtained from a study of blood T cell repertoires in COVID-19. This clone was seen only once. Libraries were prepared by immunoSEQ multiplex PCR; TCRdb keeps only in-frame clonotypes and omits some of them. The sample contains under 300,000 clones, around four fifths of which appear only once. The CDR3 totals 15 residues. CDR1 is MNHNY and CDR2 is SVGAGI in the germline V gene (reference sequence). The trim removed 2 bases at V and 2 bases at J, leaving 5 bases unmatched. The specimen sequenced was peripheral blood. This sequence originates from an older man with acute or convalescent COVID-19. The chain couples TRBV6-6 to TRBJ2-7; 8 bases agree with TRBD2. The CDR3 here is CASSYDHGRAYEQYF. CDR3 nucleotide sequence: TGTGCCAGCAGTTACGATCACGGGAGGGCCTACGAGCAGTACTTC.